The subject of this entry is one T cell receptor (beta chain). No cognate antigen has been identified for it. Base quality data are lacking; no much larger clone is found one base away. This entry is derived from a study of cytomegalovirus exposure and HLA in healthy donors (dated by TCRdb to about 2017). Describing the broader study: A later analysis indicated that the 120 or so validation repertoires were generated on the platform also employed for the 650 to 850 repertoires of the first cohort. The study aimed to test whether signatures of past pathogen exposure could be identified by cataloging public T cell receptors. Along with the approximately 600-subject first cohort, a separate validation cohort of roughly 110 different subjects was used. High-throughput TCR immunosequencing, statistical association of individual TCRs with disease status, and machine learning were combined to predict cytomegalovirus infection status. Overall study results and their limits: Three of the identified cytomegalovirus-associated TCR beta chains were confirmed in vitro to be specific for cytomegalovirus antigens. The authors suggested that the approach could potentially be generalized to other disease states and immunological phenotypes. Cytomegalovirus status was reported to be diagnosed by the classifier with high specificity and sensitivity in both the original and validation cohorts. A later analysis found that TCRs clustered in the first cohort also tended to co-occur in the 120 or so validation repertoires, with roughly 95% of cluster scores above 0. The study listed 150 to 200 TCR beta chains as associated with cytomegalovirus. Most TCR sequences were observed very rarely across donors, whereas some public TCRs were present in many individuals. All 120 or so repertoires were used to score co-occurrence in the validation cohort in a later analysis, because that analysis had no HLA typing for the cohort.

Donors formed part of the validation cohort, which comprised 120 subjects and was distinct from the first cohort of 690 or so subjects. Libraries were prepared through the immunoSEQ multiplex PCR assay. The paper's data handling went like this. A statistical classification framework was built for diagnosing cytomegalovirus status from the catalog of TCR beta chain sequences. TCRdb provides this immuneACCESS table in a form limited to in-frame rearrangements. Some clones are lacking; in checked studies, under half of them reflect an unresolved V gene, and why the rest are absent is not known. For V, J and clone size, that table is used; D and trimming come from the DNA. The sample table contains about 71,000 clones; only one count was recorded for 94% of them. Of the sample, roughly 1% is held by the ten largest clones. Sequenced: PBMCs. The clonotype originates from a woman aged 18-29 years in good health and CMV-seronegative.

The DNA is as follows: TGTGCCAGCAGTGACTCGGGGACTTGGAAAGAGACCCAGTACTTC. This codes for CASSDSGTWKETQYF. This chain is built from TRBV7-2 and TRBJ2-5, and perhaps TRBD2 as D gene, on 6 matching bases. The germline V gene supplies CDR1 SGHTA and CDR2 FQGNSA. The cysteine opens and the phenylalanine closes a CDR3 of 15 amino acids. The only DNA kept is the CDR3, 45 bases in frame from the first base. V is reduced by 6 bases and J by 3 bases, leaving a spacing of 17 bases between them.